These 3 T cell receptor beta chains share one sample of origin, sequenced in a study of cytomegalovirus exposure and HLA in healthy donors. Libraries were prepared by immunoSEQ multiplex PCR; TCRdb keeps only in-frame clonotypes and omits some of them. Here the sample spans about 150,000 clones, 85% to 90% being singletons. The sample comprised PBMCs. The receptors originated from a woman aged 18-30 years in good health and CMV-seropositive.

The gene calls are TRBV7-8 and TRBJ2-7; D not certain. Trimming pared 1 base from V and 7 bases from J, leaving 17 bases between. Per the germline V gene, CDR1 is SGHVS and CDR2 is FQNEAQ. The CDR3 is 15 amino acids. The CDR3 region is CASSLGLLNLKEQYF. The CDR3 nucleotides read TGTGCCAGCAGCTTAGGACTCCTTAATTTGAAAGAGCAGTACTTC.

The V and J genes are TRBV9 and TRBJ2-7, with 10 positions matching TRBD2. The CDR3 extends over 17 amino acids. CDR1 and CDR2 from the germline V gene are SGDLS and YYNGEE. The V and J ends lost 4 bases and 2 bases, in that order; junction bases with no gene match: 12. The CDR3 is CASSPSLVAGGTYEQYF. Written as DNA, the CDR3 is TGTGCCAGCAGCCCATCACTCGTAGCGGGAGGTACCTACGAGCAGTACTTC.

This rearrangement joins TRBV18 to TRBJ2-7, with TRBD2 identical over 14 bases. Germline CDR1 is KGHSH and CDR2 is LQKENI. CDR3 length: 15 amino acids. With V trimmed by 5 bases and J by 7 bases, 7 bases remained unmatched. The CDR3 region has the DNA TGTGCCAGCTCAACAGGACTAGCGGGAGGAAATGAGCAGTACTTC. Encoded protein: CASSTGLAGGNEQYF. The entire variable domain, with the rest obtained from reference TRBV18 and TRBJ2-7, is as follows: NAGVMQNPRHLVRRRGQEARLRCSPMKGHSHVYWYRQLPEEGLKFMVYLQKENIIDESGMPKERFSAEFPKEGPSILRIQQVVRGDSAAYFCASSTGLAGGNEQYFGPGTRLTVT.